These T cell receptor beta chains were read from a single sample in a study of Ad26.COV2.S vaccination and SARS-CoV-2 variants. Libraries were prepared by immunoSEQ multiplex PCR; TCRdb keeps only in-frame clonotypes and omits some of them. The sample yields about 350,000 clones, 75% to 90% seen once. This specimen consisted of peripheral blood, obtained in a trial of Ad26.COV2.S vaccine versus placebo. The receptor set was obtained from a person aged 18-60 years who received the Ad26.COV2.S COVID-19 vaccine or a placebo. Both conserved end residues are part of each CDR3. D genes are given only for firm matches. The size entry is marked missing in some rows and otherwise reads once, few, many or a size class.

TRBD2	once	TRBJ2-7	TRBV5-1	TGCGCCAGCAGCTGGGACTACTCCTACGAGCAGTACTTC	CASSWDYSYEQYF
.	.	TRBJ1-5	TRBV4-1	TGCGCCAGCAGCCTTTCTCAGGAGGCCAGGCAGCCCCAGCATTTT	CASSLSQEARQPQHF
.	few	TRBJ1-1	TRBV28	TGTGCCAGCAGTTTCGCGGGCCAACTAGGGGTTGAAGCTTTCTTT	CASSFAGQLGVEAFF
TRBD1	few	TRBJ1-2	TRBV5-4	TGTGCCAGCAGCCCCACAGGGGGCGCATCCCCCGTGAACTATGGCTACACCTTC	CASSPTGGASPVNYGYTF
.	once	TRBJ1-4	TRBV11-3	TGTGCCAGCAGCTTAGACACCTTTAGGGAAAAACTGTTTTTT	CASSLDTFREKLFF
.	.	TRBJ2-7	TRBV6-2/TRBV6-3	TGTGCCAGCAGCCGCATGACGGACAAACTGGATTACGAGCAGTACTTC	CASSRMTDKLDYEQYF
TRBD1	.	TRBJ2-1	TRBV19	TGTGCCAGTAGTACTACCGGGACAGGGCCTTACAATGAGCAGTTCTTC	CASSTTGTGPYNEQFF
.	.	TRBJ2-2	TRBV19	TGTGCCAGTAGTAGTCCAGGGCAGGTGGCCGGGGAGCTGTTTTTT	CASSSPGQVAGELFF
TRBD1	many	TRBJ1-1	TRBV18	TGTGCCAGCTCACCAAGGGGACAGGAAGCTTTCTTT	CASSPRGQEAFF
.	.	TRBJ2-1	TRBV6-5	TGTGCCAGCAGTTATAAGTTGAGTTACAATGAGCAGTTCTTC	CASSYKLSYNEQFF
.	.	TRBJ2-5	TRBV28	TGTGCCAGTCCCAACGACGGGGAGACCCAGTACTTC	CASPNDGETQYF
TRBD1	.	TRBJ2-7	TRBV10-1	TGCGCCAGCACCCTCGGGACAGCCTCCTACGAGCAGTACTTC	CASTLGTASYEQYF
.	.	TRBJ1-1	TRBV30	TGTGCCTGGAATGGGGCAAGGCATAGGAACACTGAAGCTTTCTTT	CAWNGARHRNTEAFF
.	.	TRBJ1-6	TRBV19	TGTGCCAGTAGTATAGTGTGGAGGCCGCAGGATTCACCCCTCCACTTT	CASSIVWRPQDSPLHF
.	.	TRBJ2-1	TRBV18	TGTGCCAGCTCACCGTTAGGGCAGGGGACGGATGAGCAGTTCTTC	CASSPLGQGTDEQFF
TRBD1	.	TRBJ2-1	TRBV5-1	TGCGCCAGCAGCTTTCGGGGACAGGGGAGAAGCTCCTACAATGAGCAGTTCTTC	CASSFRGQGRSSYNEQFF
.	.	TRBJ2-3	TRBV18	TGTGCCAGCTCACCGTTGCAGGTTCGGGCAGATACGCAGTATTTT	CASSPLQVRADTQYF
TRBD1	.	TRBJ2-7	TRBV5-4	TGTGCCAGCAGCCCCACAGGGGGTCCCTACGAGCAGTACTTC	CASSPTGGPYEQYF
.	few	TRBJ2-3	TRBV7-2	TGTGCCAGCAGCTTAGCGGCTAGCTTTGATACGCAGTATTTT	CASSLAASFDTQYF
TRBD1	.	TRBJ1-4	TRBV7-2	TGTGCCAGCAGCTTAAAACAGGGGGGTGCTAGTTTTTTT	CASSLKQGGASFF
TRBD2	once	TRBJ2-5	TRBV7-2	TGTGCCAGCAGCTTAGCCGGGAGGCGGGGGGAGACCCAGTACTTC	CASSLAGRRGETQYF
.	.	TRBJ1-1	TRBV6-1	TGTGCCAGCAGTGATGTGGGCATGAACACTGAAGCTTTCTTT	CASSDVGMNTEAFF
.	.	TRBJ1-5	TRBV19	TGTGCCAGTAGTATAGGGCAGCCATCATCGCCCCAGCATTTT	CASSIGQPSSPQHF
.	.	TRBJ1-2	TRBV6-5	TGTGCCAGCACAGAAAGTTGGGGGGACGGCTACACCTTC	CASTESWGDGYTF
.	.	TRBJ2-1	TRBV19	TGTGCCAGTACGGAGCGTCCAACCTCCTACAATGAGCAGTTCTTC	CASTERPTSYNEQFF
.	.	TRBJ1-1	TRBV28	TGTGCCAGCAGTTTAAGGCAGTACATGAACACTGAAGCTTTCTTT	CASSLRQYMNTEAFF
.	.	TRBJ1-4	TRBV5-1	TGCGCCAGCAGCTTGGTTCCTAATGAAAAACTGTTTTTT	CASSLVPNEKLFF
TRBD1	.	TRBJ1-6	TRBV25-1	TGTGCCAGCAGTGAATACGACAGGGAGAATTCACCCCTCCACTTT	CASSEYDRENSPLHF
TRBD1	few	TRBJ1-5	TRBV5-4	TGTGCCAGCAGCCCAGGGACAGGGAACCAGCCCCAGCATTTT	CASSPGTGNQPQHF
.	.	TRBJ2-1	TRBV24-1	TGTGCCACCAGTGATGGTAAGAAATCGTACTACAATGAGCAGTTCTTC	CATSDGKKSYYNEQFF
.	.	TRBJ2-7	TRBV9	TGTGCCAGCAGCGTAGGGACTACCCCACCCTACGAGCAGTACTTC	CASSVGTTPPYEQYF
.	.	TRBJ2-7	TRBV18	TGTGCCAGCTCACCTCGGTCTGACTCCTACGAGCAGTACTTC	CASSPRSDSYEQYF
TRBD1	.	TRBJ2-7	TRBV4-1	TGCGCCAGCAGCCCGCGGACAGGGGGACCCTACGAGCAGTACTTC	CASSPRTGGPYEQYF
.	.	TRBJ1-4	TRBV5-1	TGCGCCAGCAGCTTGGCCTCGGGGGAAAAACTGTTTTTT	CASSLASGEKLFF
TRBD1	.	TRBJ2-3	TRBV28	TGTGCCAGCAGCCCGACGAGGGACAGGACCACAGATACGCAGTATTTT	CASSPTRDRTTDTQYF
.	.	TRBJ2-5	TRBV28	TGTGCCACCACACCCGGCGGGGTCCAAGAGACCCAGTACTTC	CATTPGGVQETQYF
.	.	TRBJ1-4	TRBV28	TGTGCCAGCAGGGGGGTAGTTAATGAAAAACTGTTTTTT	CASRGVVNEKLFF
.	.	TRBJ1-5	TRBV19	TGTGCCAGTAGTATAGGGTGGGGTCCAGGCAATCAGCCCCAGCATTTT	CASSIGWGPGNQPQHF
TRBD1	.	TRBJ1-1	TRBV19	TGTGCCAGTACTAAAACCCCCACAGGGGGCGAAAACACTGAAGCTTTCTTT	CASTKTPTGGENTEAFF
TRBD2	few	TRBJ2-1	TRBV2	TGTGCCAGCAGGAGACTAGCGCAGAATGAGCAGTTCTTC	CASRRLAQNEQFF
.	once	TRBJ2-7	TRBV4-2	TGTGCCAGCAGCCAGTCGGGCAGTTTGTCCTACGAGCAGTACTTC	CASSQSGSLSYEQYF
.	once	TRBJ1-1	TRBV7-9	TGTGCCAGCGGCCCTCAGGAGGACACTGAAGCTTTCTTT	CASGPQEDTEAFF
.	.	TRBJ1-5	TRBV10-2	TGCGCCAGCAGCGAAGACGGTCAGCCCCAGCATTTT	CASSEDGQPQHF
.	.	TRBJ2-7	TRBV6-6	TGTGCCAGCAGTTACAGGCAGGGTCCCTACGAGCAGTACTTC	CASSYRQGPYEQYF
.	once	TRBJ1-1	TRBV28	TGTGCCAGCGGCTACCCCGAGGCCCCTAAGGGGAACACTGAAGCTTTCTTT	CASGYPEAPKGNTEAFF
TRBD2	.	TRBJ2-1	TRBV7-2	TGTGCCAGCAGCGTGACTAGCGGGAGCTACAATGAGCAGTTCTTC	CASSVTSGSYNEQFF
.	.	TRBJ1-2	TRBV11-2	TGTGCCAGCAGCCTCAGGAAAGGCTTCTATGGCTACACCTTC	CASSLRKGFYGYTF
TRBD2	.	TRBJ2-7	TRBV5-8	TGTGCCAGCAGCCAAGGACTAGCGGGATCCTACGAGCAGTACTTC	CASSQGLAGSYEQYF
.	.	TRBJ1-1	TRBV11-2	TGTGCCAGCAGTTATATAGGGACTATGAACACTGAAGCTTTCTTT	CASSYIGTMNTEAFF
TRBD1	many	TRBJ2-2	TRBV7-9	TGTGCCAGCAGCCGTGACAGGGCGGGTATTACCGGGGAGCTGTTTTTT	CASSRDRAGITGELFF
.	.	TRBJ2-4	TRBV27	TGTGCCAGCAGTTTAAAGTCAGCAGGGGGGAGCAAAAACATTCAGTACTTC	CASSLKSAGGSKNIQYF
.	.	TRBJ2-7	TRBV5-4	TGTGCCAGCAGCTTCTACAGGGCCCAACGAGGCGAGCAGTACTTC	CASSFYRAQRGEQYF
.	.	TRBJ2-1	TRBV28	TGTGCCAGCAGCGTTTTCACAGGGTATTACAATGAGCAGTTCTTC	CASSVFTGYYNEQFF